These T cell receptor beta chains were read from a single sample in a study of beta chain features in type 1 diabetes. Generated by immunoSEQ multiplex PCR, the TCRdb table keeps only in-frame clones and is missing some. The sample holds 550,000 to 850,000 clones; 13% are singletons and the top ten take less than 0.025%. Sequenced input: naive CD4+ T cells from blood. Every receptor here comes from a man aged 18 to 29 with type 1 diabetes. The conserved cysteine and the conserved F or W are not part of the CDR3 here. The D gene is left open where the match is weak.

J: TRBJ1-2; D: -; V: TRBV6-1; CDR3: ASSPQEDIYGYT
J: TRBJ2-2; D: TRBD1; V: TRBV10-2; CDR3: ASRMPGGTGELF
J: TRBJ2-7; D: -; V: TRBV5-5; CDR3: ASSPQNEQY
J: TRBJ1-4; D: TRBD1; V: TRBV30; CDR3: AWSGGTGYEKLF
J: TRBJ2-1; D: -; V: TRBV28; CDR3: ASSLLLLSNNEQF
J: TRBJ2-1; D: -; V: TRBV29-1; CDR3: SVAPGVAYNEQF
J: TRBJ2-5; D: TRBD1; V: TRBV18; CDR3: ASSPTGGETQY
J: TRBJ1-1; D: -; V: TRBV29-1; CDR3: SVEDGWAEAF
J: TRBJ2-5; D: -; V: TRBV2; CDR3: ASSPTPSFRY
J: TRBJ2-1; D: TRBD2; V: TRBV10-3; CDR3: AIIGTSGFWNNEQF
J: TRBJ1-5; D: -; V: TRBV10-3; CDR3: AISAGMGNQPQH
J: TRBJ2-3; D: -; V: TRBV7-9; CDR3: ATLVGVTQY
J: TRBJ2-1; D: -; V: TRBV7-7; CDR3: ASSLLPDRSPYNEQF
J: TRBJ2-1; D: TRBD2; V: TRBV11-3; CDR3: ASSLVSGNNEQF
J: TRBJ1-1; D: -; V: TRBV27; CDR3: ASNAPNTEAF
J: TRBJ1-5; D: -; V: TRBV28; CDR3: ASRRQSQPQH
J: TRBJ1-2; D: -; V: TRBV6-6; CDR3: ASSYSSGGSGYT
J: TRBJ2-7; D: -; V: TRBV7-9; CDR3: ASSLVPDEQY
J: TRBJ2-7; D: -; V: TRBV10-3; CDR3: AISPLGYDEQY
J: TRBJ2-3; D: TRBD1; V: TRBV10-3; CDR3: AISQRPGQGPDTQY
J: TRBJ2-6; D: -; V: TRBV10-3; CDR3: AISGRGADVLT
J: TRBJ1-2; D: TRBD1; V: TRBV6-5; CDR3: ASSVPGQGLDGYT
J: TRBJ2-1; D: -; V: TRBV5-1; CDR3: ASSREDNEQF
J: TRBJ2-5; D: -; V: TRBV5-4; CDR3: ASSLKRQGLETQY